This T cell receptor beta chain originates from a study of shared clonotypes between healthy human individuals. Findings and caveats of the study: Compared with clonotypes that all four donors shared, non-shared clonotypes had lower generation probabilities.

V gave up 8 bases and J gave up 4 bases, with 12 bases separating them. Germline lookup yields CDR1 LGHNT and CDR2 FRNRAP. CDR3 length equals 13 residues. Details on this clone: The antigen is not known.

The data were produced by immunoSEQ multiplex PCR, yet TCRdb's version contains in-frame clones alone and is incomplete. The sample records around 940,000 clones, about three quarters being singletons. Donors were Caucasian adults residing in Nashville, Tennessee, USA. The sequence was obtained from a man between 18 and 35 years old in good health. Sequencing was carried out using memory CD4+ T cells sorted from blood. The subset denotes: CD45RA-negative fraction. The chain has TRBV12-5 and TRBJ1-3, with a tentative D call TRBD1 (6 bases). The DNA of the CDR3 is TGTGCTAGTAGCGATACAGGGGGAAACACCATATATTTT. Translating it yields CASSDTGGNTIYF.